This TCR beta chain was captured in a study of tumor-infiltrating lymphocytes in primary liver carcinoma. Study results and caveats: Tumor top-250-clone fraction significantly exceeded that of blood (p = 0.039).

This clonotype is a singleton in its sample. The antigen is not known. The researchers obtained blood RNA from unsorted whole blood and also extracted germline DNA. Using a constant-region primer together with ProtoScript II reverse transcriptase, TCR beta cDNA was made from 500 ng of total RNA. Three-round nested multiplex PCR performed with slightly modified ARM-PCR produced the TCR beta libraries. TCRdb called the multiplex PCR reads again in MiXCR, with one record for every CDR3 protein. The sample includes around 170,000 distinct CDR3 sequences, over 45% of them seen just once. This receptor was identified in a man between 35 and 55 years old with primary liver carcinoma and hepatitis B virus infection. The sample taken for sequencing was peripheral blood.

Here the CDR3 DNA reads TGTGCCATCAGCGTCGGGACTAGCGGGGGGTCGAGCACAGATACGCAGTATTTT. As protein: CAISVGTSGGSSTDTQYF. The chain carries TRBV10-3 and TRBJ2-3; TRBD2 matches at 15 bases. With 6 bases clipped from V and 0 bases from J, the junction kept 7 bases outside the gene matches. Germline V lookup: CDR1 ENHRY, CDR2 SYGVKD. This CDR3 contains 18 residues.